Below, 23 T cell receptor beta chains from the same sample are listed, as sequenced in a study of human T cells and chemical hapten exposure. The time point was: patch test 1, 2 weeks after DPC sensitization. Treatment given: therapeutic diphenylcyclopropenone sensitization with weekly scalp DPC. MiXCR was run by TCRdb on the RACE reads, yielding one entry per CDR3 protein. This sample has roughly 74,000 distinct CDR3 sequences, with around 30% found just once. The sequenced sample was whole blood, obtained in connection with sensitization to the hapten diphenylcyclopropenone (DPC). Source of these receptors: a man aged 40-55 years with alopecia areata. Some clones in this sample may be carry-over from other donors' samples.

This clonotype was counted only a few times. The chain employs TRBV27 and TRBJ2-1; D not resolved. The CDR3 sequence is 11 residues long. Between the trimmed V and J ends, which lost 4 bases and 8 bases, there was a span of 6 bases. The germline gives CDR1 MNHEY, CDR2 SMNVEV (reference sequence). CDR3 in amino acids: CASSSRHEQFF. In nucleotides, the CDR3 is TGTGCCAGCAGTTCCCGGCATGAGCAGTTCTTC.

The J gene is TRBJ2-7, the V gene TRBV4-2; TRBD2 is a possible D gene (5 bases). Germline V gene lookup returns CDR1 LGHNA and CDR2 YNFKEQ. The V end lost 4 bases, the J end lost 2 bases, and 18 bases lay between the germline ends. This CDR3 has 16 amino acids. This chain's CDR3 is CASSPTSLGRAYEQYF. The CDR3 nucleotides read TGTGCCAGCAGCCCGACAAGTCTGGGGAGAGCCTACGAGCAGTACTTC.

This sequence joins TRBV13 and TRBJ2-3, with D unresolved. The length of the CDR3 is 13 residues. The V end lost 3 bases, the J end lost 3 bases, and 7 bases lay between the germline ends. The germline gives CDR1 PRHDT, CDR2 FYEKMQ (reference sequence). In DNA form, the CDR3 reads TGTGCCAGCAGCTTTCGGTTGACAGATACGCAGTATTTT. Its protein product is CASSFRLTDTQYF.

J is TRBJ2-7 and V is TRBV10-3; D not certain. Trimming removed 0 bases from V and 2 bases from J, with 5 bases in between. CDR1 ENHRY and CDR2 SYGVKD come from the germline V gene. The CDR3 is 13 residues long. DNA for the CDR3: TGTGCCATCAGTGAGTCCCCCCCCTACGAGCAGTACTTC. Translating it yields CAISESPPYEQYF.

This chain joins TRBV6-1 and TRBJ2-2, with 10 bases fitting TRBD2. The germline V gene encodes CDR1 MNHNS and CDR2 SASEGT. V lost 0 bases and J lost 5; bases outside the gene matches: 9. The CDR3 has 18 residues. The CDR3 nucleotides read TGTGCCAGCAGTGAAGCGCTTAGCGGGAGGATGGGTACCGGGGAGCTGTTTTTT. Encoded protein: CASSEALSGRMGTGELFF.

This chain uses TRBV6-6 with TRBJ2-2; tentatively, D is TRBD2 (5 bases). Trimming removed 7 bases at V and 7 bases at J, with 10 bases between. This CDR3 contains 12 residues. Germline lookup yields CDR1 MNHNY and CDR2 SVGAGI (reference sequence). The CDR3 loop reads CASTPRGGELFF. CDR3 nucleotide sequence: TGTGCCAGCACCCCTCGGGGCGGGGAGCTGTTTTTT.

The genes are TRBV12-3 or TRBV12-4 and TRBJ1-5; a weak D match, TRBD1 (5 bases). This CDR3 has 13 amino acids. Trimming pared 4 bases from V and 7 bases from J, leaving 11 bases between. CDR3 sequence (DNA): TGTGCCAGCAGTTCTGGGGCCGGACAGCCCCAGCATTTT. Translation: CASSSGAGQPQHF.

The chain links TRBV7-8 to TRBJ1-1; tentatively, D is TRBD1 (5 bases). The V end was cut by 0 bases, the J end by 6 bases, with 11 bases between. Germline loops: CDR1 SGHVS, CDR2 FQNEAQ. CDR3 size: 14 residues. The CDR3 region is CASSLAGVLAEAFF. The CDR3 bases are TGTGCCAGCAGCTTAGCGGGGGTCCTAGCTGAAGCTTTCTTT.

The chain employs TRBV5-1 and TRBJ2-6; 12 bases are a match to TRBD1. CDR3 length: 21 residues. Trimming at V came to 4 bases and at J to 2 bases, leaving 16 bases not matched to a gene. The germline CDR1 and CDR2 sequences are SGHRS and YFSETQ. CDR3 residues: CASSQEGQGALRAPGANVLTF. The CDR3 DNA follows: TGCGCCAGCAGCCAGGAGGGACAGGGGGCGCTTAGGGCCCCTGGGGCCAACGTCCTGACTTTC. The full variable domain, completed using reference TRBV5-1 and TRBJ2-6, is KAGVTQTPRYLIKTRGQQVTLSCSPISGHRSVSWYQQTPGQGLQFLFEYFSETQRNKGNFPGRFSGRQFSNSRSEMNVSTLELGDSALYLCASSQEGQGALRAPGANVLTFGAGSRLTVL.

The V call is TRBV11-3, the J call TRBJ2-1; D is uncertain. The V gene lost 3 bases and the J gene lost 4 bases, with 10 bases spanning the gap. This CDR3 spans 14 amino acids. CDR1 is SGHNT, CDR2 YENEEA, per germline. The CDR3 protein is CASSFDSQYNEQFF. CDR3 coding DNA: TGTGCCAGCAGCTTCGACTCGCAATACAATGAGCAGTTCTTC.

The chain links TRBV28 to TRBJ2-7; D gene ambiguous. Per germline, CDR1 MDHEN and CDR2 SYDVKM. The V end was cut by 4 bases, the J end by 3 bases, with 4 bases between. The CDR3 extends over 11 amino acids. The CDR3 spells CASSWNYEQYF. The CDR3 region has the DNA TGTGCCAGCAGTTGGAACTACGAGCAGTACTTC.

This clonotype was seen a handful of times. This chain links TRBV7-9 with TRBJ1-4; D possibly corresponds to TRBD1 (5 bases). Trimming shortened V by 11 bases and J by 4 bases, and 11 bases separated the two germline ends. CDR3 length: 12 residues. Germline CDR1 SEHNR, CDR2 FQNEAQ (reference sequence). The CDR3: CAFLGLNEKLFF. CDR3 bases: TGTGCCTTCTTGGGGCTTAATGAAAAACTGTTTTTT.

This chain uses TRBV11-3 with TRBJ2-2; weak D call: TRBD1 (6 bases). CDR1 is SGHNT, CDR2 YENEEA, per germline. This CDR3 region has 16 residues. Trimming shortened V by 5 bases and J by 0 bases, and 13 bases separated the two germline ends. DNA of the CDR3: TGTGCCAGCAGCCCGATCAGGGGAACGAACACCGGGGAGCTGTTTTTT. The encoded protein is CASSPIRGTNTGELFF.

V usage is TRBV4-2 and J usage is TRBJ2-7; 8 nucleotides align to TRBD2. The CDR3 extends over 17 amino acids. The ends lost 4 bases at V and 2 bases at J; junction bases unmatched: 13. Germline V CDR1 and CDR2: LGHNA, YNFKEQ. The CDR3 spells CASSLQSKREITYEQYF. The CDR3 DNA follows: TGTGCCAGCAGCCTCCAGAGCAAGCGGGAGATAACCTACGAGCAGTACTTC.

The chain has TRBV20-1 and TRBJ2-3, with 10 bases matching TRBD1. The trim removed 0 bases at V and 1 base at J, leaving 4 bases unmatched. The CDR3 consists of 16 residues. Germline loops: CDR1 DFQATT, CDR2 SNEGSKA (reference sequence). The CDR3 DNA reads TGCAGTGCTAGAGATGCTGACAGGGGGCGCACAGATACGCAGTATTTT. As protein: CSARDADRGRTDTQYF.

The rearrangement links TRBV20-1 to TRBJ2-3; tentatively, D is TRBD2 (5 bases). The CDR3 has 13 amino acids. Per the germline V gene, CDR1 is DFQATT and CDR2 is SNEGSKA (reference sequence). V lost 2 bases, J lost 2 bases, and 8 bases lay in between. The CDR3 reads CSARRETTDTQYF. The CDR3 nucleotides read TGCAGTGCTAGAAGGGAGACCACAGATACGCAGTATTTT.

This clonotype appeared a single time. The chain recombines TRBV28 with TRBJ1-1, with TRBD1 matching 8 bases. The CDR3 runs 14 residues. The trim removed 7 bases at V and 6 bases at J, leaving 10 bases unmatched. The V gene's germline CDR1 is MDHEN and CDR2 SYDVKM. The CDR3 is CASTRDRKVAEAFF. DNA for the CDR3: TGTGCCAGCACCCGGGACAGGAAAGTTGCTGAAGCTTTCTTT.

The chain couples TRBV20-1 to TRBJ2-1; TRBD2 aligns across 9 bases. J gave up 3 bases and V 3 bases, and 3 bases lay outside the gene matches. Germline V gives CDR1 DFQATT, CDR2 SNEGSKA (reference sequence). This CDR3 has 14 residues. The CDR3 region is CSARGGRDYNEQFF. For the CDR3, the DNA is TGCAGTGCTAGGGGCGGGAGGGACTACAATGAGCAGTTCTTC.

V gene TRBV20-1 combines with J gene TRBJ2-1; TRBD1 matches 10 bases. The V and J ends lost 6 bases and 2 bases, in that order; junction bases with no gene match: 4. The length of the CDR3 is 14 residues. CDR1 is DFQATT and CDR2 is SNEGSKA in the germline V gene (reference sequence). CDR3 DNA sequence: TGCAGTGCCTGCGGACAGGGGGCCTACAATGAGCAGTTCTTC. It codes for CSACGQGAYNEQFF.

The V and J genes are TRBV10-3 and TRBJ2-7; 7 bases line up with TRBD1. The V gene end was trimmed by 10 bases and the J gene end by 3 bases; junction bases not matched to a gene: 12. This CDR3 region has 14 residues. CDR1 and CDR2 (germline): ENHRY, SYGVKD. CDR3 protein: CATKDRVVHYEQYF. CDR3 bases: TGTGCCACCAAAGACAGGGTAGTTCACTACGAGCAGTACTTC.

The chain uses TRBV6-6 and TRBJ2-7; TRBD2 aligns across 10 bases. In germline, CDR1 is MNHNY, CDR2 SVGAGI (reference sequence). The J segment lost 0 bases and the V segment lost 4 bases, leaving 6 bases of the junction unmatched. The CDR3 sequence is 16 residues long. The CDR3 nucleotides read TGTGCCAGCAGTTTCAGTAGCGGGAGGCCCTCCTACGAGCAGTACTTC. Its protein product is CASSFSSGRPSYEQYF.

This clonotype was observed a few times. The J gene is TRBJ1-1, the V gene TRBV25-1, with TRBD1 matching 7 bases. Germline loops: CDR1 MGHDK, CDR2 SYGVNS. V was clipped by 4 bases and J by 9 bases; unmatched bases: 8. The length of the CDR3 is 13 residues. The CDR3: CASSGTGLLQAFF. CDR3 bases: TGTGCCAGCAGTGGGACAGGTCTACTCCAAGCTTTCTTT.

This clonotype is deemed large (0.1 to 1%). The chain has TRBV28 and TRBJ2-5; no definite D call. Germline values: CDR1 MDHEN, CDR2 SYDVKM. V lost 3 bases to trimming and J lost 5 bases, with 13 bases between them. The CDR3 is 14 amino acids. In nucleotides, the CDR3 is TGTGCCAGCAGTTTCCGTCTCGACGAGGAGACCCAGTACTTC. Residues: CASSFRLDEETQYF.